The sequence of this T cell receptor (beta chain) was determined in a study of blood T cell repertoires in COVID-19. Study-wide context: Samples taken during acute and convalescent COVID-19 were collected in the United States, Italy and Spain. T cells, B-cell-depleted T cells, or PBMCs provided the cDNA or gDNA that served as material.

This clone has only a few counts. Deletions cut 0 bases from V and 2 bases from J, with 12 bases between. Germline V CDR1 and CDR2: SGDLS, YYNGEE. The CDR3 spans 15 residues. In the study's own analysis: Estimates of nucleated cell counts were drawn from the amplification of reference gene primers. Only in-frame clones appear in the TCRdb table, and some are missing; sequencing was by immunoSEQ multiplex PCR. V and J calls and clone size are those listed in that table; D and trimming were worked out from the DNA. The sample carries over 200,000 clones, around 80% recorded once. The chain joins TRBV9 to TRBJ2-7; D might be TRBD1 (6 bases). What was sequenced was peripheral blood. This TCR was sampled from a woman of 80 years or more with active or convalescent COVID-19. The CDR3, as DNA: TGTGCCAGCAGCGTAGAAGGGGGATTTGCCTACGAGCAGTACTTC. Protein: CASSVEGGFAYEQYF.